The subject of this entry is one TCR beta chain. Its target is unknown. This may stem from a read error, because a much larger clone lies one nucleotide away. The entry originates in a study of tumor-infiltrating lymphocytes in primary liver carcinoma. About the research overall: Patients underwent resection of primary liver carcinoma. Between 4.2 and 10 cm across, the tumors were all of stage T1-T3 N0M0.

A primer in the constant region served to generate TCR beta cDNA from 500 ng of total RNA. Researchers made the TCR beta libraries by running three nested multiplex PCR rounds with slightly modified ARM-PCR. Primers for the first two PCR rounds were TRBV1-TRBV30 forward primers and a C-beta reverse primer (roughly 9 cycles per round). TCRdb passed the multiplex PCR reads through MiXCR, listing each CDR3 protein once. The sample yields hundreds of thousands of distinct CDR3 sequences, approximately 54% seen once. Unsorted whole blood yielded the blood RNA, and germline DNA was also extracted. General study findings and limits: Against blood, tumors held a significantly higher top-250-clone fraction (p = 0.039).

This CDR3 has 14 residues. The sequenced sample consisted of peripheral blood. The chain couples TRBV12-3 or TRBV12-4 to TRBJ2-7; D could derive from TRBD1 or TRBD2 (5 bases each). The sequence came from a young woman with primary liver carcinoma and hepatitis B virus infection. The DNA of the CDR3 is TGTGCCAGCTGTTTAGAGGGGCCGATAGGGGAGCAGTACTTC. This translates into CASCLEGPIGEQYF.